These 20 T cell receptor beta chains came from one sample sequenced in a study of human T cells and chemical hapten exposure. TCRdb fed the RACE reads into MiXCR, producing one record per CDR3 protein. Among some 200,000 distinct CDR3 sequences, around 30% were seen once, and the ten largest hold about 2.8%. The time point denotes: pre-sensitization, week 0. As for treatment: therapeutic diphenylcyclopropenone sensitization with weekly scalp DPC. The sample in question was whole blood, obtained in connection with sensitization to the hapten diphenylcyclopropenone (DPC). All receptors derive from a woman in her twenties or thirties with alopecia areata. Some clones in this sample may be carry-over from other donors' samples.

Only a few counts were recorded for this clonotype. The chain has TRBV20-1 and TRBJ2-7, with TRBD1 identical over 7 bases. From germline, CDR1 is DFQATT and CDR2 SNEGSKA (reference sequence). Losses at the gene ends were 6 bases for V and 2 bases for J; bases not matched to a gene: 10. The CDR3 spans 14 residues. As DNA, the CDR3 is TGCAGTGCCCCGGCCGACAGGGCCCCCTACGAGCAGTACTTC. It encodes CSAPADRAPYEQYF.

The rearrangement uses TRBV4-3 and TRBJ1-5; the D is unclear. From germline, CDR1 is LGHNA and CDR2 YSLEER. CDR3 size: 15 residues. V gave up 0 bases and J gave up 5 bases, with 11 bases separating them. The CDR3, as DNA: TGCGCCAGCAGCCAAGATTGGCCAGCTCATCAGCCCCAGCATTTT. Protein sequence: CASSQDWPAHQPQHF.

The V call is TRBV12-3 or TRBV12-4, the J call TRBJ2-5; TRBD1 agrees at 9 bases. V lost 3 bases, J lost 5 bases, and 10 bases stayed unmatched. The CDR3 loop spans 16 amino acids. CDR3 sequence: CASSLVGQGIWETQYF. Here the CDR3 DNA reads TGTGCCAGCAGTTTGGTGGGACAGGGCATCTGGGAGACCCAGTACTTC.

This clonotype appeared a few times. This chain connects TRBV5-1 to TRBJ2-2; either TRBD1 or TRBD2 may fit D (5 bases each). The germline V gene encodes CDR1 SGHRS and CDR2 YFSETQ. The CDR3 loop spans 14 amino acids. V lost 4 bases and J lost 4, with 11 bases in between. Here the CDR3 DNA reads TGCGCCAGCAGCGGGACGGCCACCACCGGGGAGCTGTTTTTT. It encodes CASSGTATTGELFF.

The chain employs TRBV7-2 and TRBJ2-6; D is unresolved. The V end lost 8 bases, the J end lost 2 bases, and 10 bases lay between the germline ends. Germline CDR1 SGHTA, CDR2 FQGNSA. CDR3 size: 14 residues. CDR3 sequence (DNA): TGTGCCAGCGCCCGGACGACTGGGGCCAACGTCCTGACTTTC. This codes for CASARTTGANVLTF. Drawing the rest from reference TRBV7-2 and TRBJ2-6, the complete variable domain is GAGVSQSPSNKVTEKGKDVELRCDPISGHTALYWYRQSLGQGLEFLIYFQGNSAPDKSGLPSDRFSAERTGGSVSTLTIQRTQQEDSAVYLCASARTTGANVLTFGAGSRLTVL.

The sample holds one count of this clonotype. The chain has TRBV28 and TRBJ1-5; the match to TRBD1 covers 7 bases. Trimming removed 7 bases from V and 5 bases from J; junction bases left unmatched: 14. The CDR3 extends over 16 amino acids. The germline CDR1 and CDR2 sequences are MDHEN and SYDVKM. The CDR3 sequence: CASKGAGHFRYQPQHF. As DNA, the CDR3 is TGTGCCAGCAAGGGGGCGGGACACTTCAGATATCAGCCCCAGCATTTT.

The rearrangement links TRBV28 to TRBJ1-2, with 8 bases lining up with TRBD1. Trimming cost V 4 bases and J 2 bases; bases outside gene matches: 6. The CDR3 has 15 residues. Germline V CDR1 and CDR2: MDHEN, SYDVKM. CDR3 protein: CASSSIDRGNYGYTF. CDR3 nucleotide sequence: TGTGCCAGCAGTTCAATAGACAGGGGAAACTATGGCTACACCTTC.

Note on this clonotype: The junction does not match germline at one end; this may be a read error. The rearrangement links TRBV6-2 or TRBV6-3 to TRBJ1-1, with D perhaps matching TRBD1 (5 bases). Germline V gene lookup returns CDR1 MNHEY and CDR2 SVGEGT. CDR3 length equals 13 residues. The CDR3 is CASSIRDPEGALF. The CDR3 DNA sequence: TGTGCCAGCAGTATCCGGGACCCCGAGGGAGCTTTATTT.

The CDR3 region is CASSSLGDRHQPQHF. As DNA, the CDR3 is TGTGCCAGCAGTTCTCTAGGGGACAGACATCAGCCCCAGCATTTT. The rearrangement links TRBV28 to TRBJ1-5; 7 nucleotides align to TRBD1. With 4 bases clipped from V and 5 bases from J, the junction kept 8 bases outside the gene matches. The CDR3 length is 15 residues. Germline V CDR1 and CDR2: MDHEN, SYDVKM.

The CDR3 bases are TGTGCCAGCAGTGAAGGAGCTTTCTTT. Translated, it gives CASSEGAFF. The chain couples TRBV6-1 to TRBJ1-1; D gene uncertain. The CDR3 contains 9 residues. The V and J ends lost 1 base and 10 bases respectively, with 1 base between them. The germline CDR1 and CDR2 sequences are MNHNS and SASEGT.

The chain has TRBV5-1 and TRBJ1-2; D ambiguous. Trimming left V 4 bases short and J 8 bases short, with 27 bases between. The length of the CDR3 is 17 residues. The V gene's germline CDR1 is SGHRS and CDR2 YFSETQ. CDR3 in DNA: TGCGCCAGCAGCCCCGGCCAGTACCGGACCCTCTTTGACGGCTACACCTTC. Translation gives CASSPGQYRTLFDGYTF.

This clonotype was counted at least ten times. The V and J genes are TRBV7-2 and TRBJ2-3; D is uncertain. Looked up from germline, CDR1 is SGHTA and CDR2 is FQGNSA. Deletions cut 3 bases from V and 0 bases from J, with 1 base between. CDR3 length equals 12 residues. The CDR3 coding sequence is TGTGCCAGCAGCTTTAGCACAGATACGCAGTATTTT. This translates into CASSFSTDTQYF.

This clonotype was seen repeatedly, ten times or more. The V call is TRBV20-1, the J call TRBJ2-7; tentatively, D is TRBD1 (7 bases). Germline V gene lookup returns CDR1 DFQATT and CDR2 SNEGSKA (reference sequence). Trimming stripped 6 bases from V and 3 bases from J, with 15 bases between. The CDR3 length is 13 residues. The CDR3, as DNA: TGCAGTGCGGCGGGACAGTTAGTCTACGAGCAGTACTTC. It is translated as CSAAGQLVYEQYF.

This chain joins TRBV4-2 and TRBJ1-2; 7 bases fit TRBD1. CDR1 is LGHNA, CDR2 YNFKEQ, per germline. The CDR3 loop spans 15 amino acids. Trimming cost V 1 base and J 8 bases; bases outside gene matches: 10. CDR3 in amino acids: CASSQGQGTTFGYTF. CDR3 coding DNA: TGTGCCAGCAGCCAAGGACAGGGAACGACGTTCGGCTACACCTTC.

The genes are TRBV28 and TRBJ1-2, with D uncertain. Germline V gives CDR1 MDHEN, CDR2 SYDVKM. The CDR3 contains 13 residues. Trimming removed 3 bases from V and 4 bases from J, with 9 bases in between. The CDR3 sequence: CASSFGQSYGYTF. CDR3 bases: TGTGCCAGCAGTTTTGGGCAGAGCTATGGCTACACCTTC.

The chain carries TRBV6-2 or TRBV6-3 and TRBJ2-7, with D unclear. Deletions cut 7 bases from V and 4 bases from J, with 14 bases between. This CDR3 is built from 13 residues. Germline loops: CDR1 MNHEY, CDR2 SVGEGT. CDR3 amino acids: CASIDPSRYEQYF. For the CDR3, the DNA is TGTGCCAGCATAGATCCCAGTCGGTACGAGCAGTACTTC.

The chain links TRBV5-1 to TRBJ2-1; 7 bases agree with TRBD1. V lost 5 bases, J lost 15 bases, and 8 bases stayed unmatched. This CDR3 comprises 11 residues. Germline CDR1 and CDR2: SGHRS and YFSETQ. CDR3 residues: CASSSGTARFF. CDR3 bases: TGCGCCAGCAGTTCCGGGACAGCCAGGTTCTTC.

This chain links TRBV20-1 with TRBJ1-2; no firm D call. V was trimmed by 3 bases and J by 1 base, leaving 15 bases between them. Germline CDR1 is DFQATT and CDR2 is SNEGSKA (reference sequence). The CDR3 is 15 amino acids. CDR3 sequence: CSASVLRTLNYGYTF. The CDR3 DNA sequence: TGCAGTGCTAGTGTTCTCAGGACTCTTAACTATGGCTACACCTTC.

The rearrangement uses TRBV5-1 and TRBJ1-1; no reliable D call. V was clipped by 4 bases and J by 4 bases, with 17 bases between them. Germline values: CDR1 SGHRS, CDR2 YFSETQ. This CDR3 comprises 15 residues. The CDR3, as DNA: TGCGCCAGCAGCCCCAGGTCAGGAGAGGGCACTGAAGCTTTCTTT. This translates into CASSPRSGEGTEAFF.

The chain uses TRBV6-5 and TRBJ2-5, with D hard to call. CDR3 length: 16 amino acids. V lost 6 bases and J lost 4, with 21 bases in between. The germline V gene has CDR1 MNHEY and CDR2 SVGAGI. CDR3 in DNA: TGTGCCAGCAGCAGGAGACCGAGAGGCTTTAGAGAGACCCAGTACTTC. Amino acid sequence: CASSRRPRGFRETQYF.